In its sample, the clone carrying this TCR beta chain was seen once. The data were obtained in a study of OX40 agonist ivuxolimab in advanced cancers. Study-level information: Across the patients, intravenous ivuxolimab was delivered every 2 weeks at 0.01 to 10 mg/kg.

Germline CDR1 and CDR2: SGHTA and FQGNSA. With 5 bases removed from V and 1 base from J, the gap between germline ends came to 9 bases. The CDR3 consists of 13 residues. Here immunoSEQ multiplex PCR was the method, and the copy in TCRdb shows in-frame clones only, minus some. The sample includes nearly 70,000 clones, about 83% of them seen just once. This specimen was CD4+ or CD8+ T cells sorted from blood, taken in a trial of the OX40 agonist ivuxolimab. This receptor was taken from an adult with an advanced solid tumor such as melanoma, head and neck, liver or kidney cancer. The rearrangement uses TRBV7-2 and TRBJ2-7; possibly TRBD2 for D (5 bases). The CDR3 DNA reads TGTGCCAGCAGCCTCCAGCGGTCCTACGAGCAGTACTTC. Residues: CASSLQRSYEQYF.